The T cell receptor (beta chain) described here comes from a study of shared clonotypes between healthy human individuals. On this clone itself: What it recognizes is unknown.

V shed 0 bases, J shed 3 bases, and the junction held 14 bases outside the gene matches. This CDR3 contains 19 residues. Replicate sorted-subset PCRs were loaded with around 220 ng DNA, 30,000 or so T cell genomes. This table comes from immunoSEQ multiplex PCR, and its TCRdb copy is limited to in-frame clones, with some not included. The table records 700,000 or so clones, around 72% of them present only once. Study-level points and caveats: Memory subsets generally showed smaller estimated richness than naive subsets did.

This receptor was taken from a woman under 40 in good health. The V gene is TRBV23-1, the J gene TRBJ2-1; 7 nucleotides align to TRBD2. TRBV23-1 has ORF status, its function being uncertain. The sample comprised memory CD4+ T cells sorted from blood. Sample subset: CD45RA-negative fraction. The CDR3 nucleotides are TGCGCCAGCAGTCAATCTGGTATCAACGGGAGGTTCAGCTACAATGAGCAGTTCTTC. Translation: CASSQSGINGRFSYNEQFF.